This TCR beta chain was found in a study of a mutant IDH1 vaccine in newly diagnosed glioma. V was trimmed by 5 bases and J by 1 base, leaving 14 bases between them. In germline, CDR1 is MNHEY, CDR2 SMNVEV (reference sequence). This CDR3 has 16 amino acids. The repertoire was sequenced with immunoSEQ multiplex PCR; TCRdb's copy has only in-frame clones and lacks some. The sample consists of 40,000 or so clones, less than 90% of them appearing once. As regards this clone: Its specificity is unknown.

The time point here: week 11, during vaccination. A 20-mer mutant IDH1 peptide at 300 ug was injected subcutaneously with topical imiquimod. This sequence originates from a man aged 40-50 years with glioma. Sequencing was performed on PBMCs, taken from a glioma patient whose treatment included an IDH1 peptide vaccine. The rearrangement uses TRBV27 and TRBJ2-2; tentative D call: TRBD2 (6 bases). This chain's CDR3 is CASSPTGTRNTGELFF. The CDR3 DNA follows: TGTGCCAGCAGTCCAACCGGGACTCGGAACACCGGGGAGCTGTTTTTT.